This T cell receptor (beta chain) was sequenced during a study of glioma-infiltrating T cells after dendritic cell vaccination. Across the study: Samples are from glioblastoma patients in Phase I and II dendritic cell vaccine trials.

The PCR used 60 V beta and 13 J beta primers. Data came from immunoSEQ multiplex PCR; TCRdb stores just in-frame clones and leaves some out. The sample consists of tens of thousands of clones, around 85% of them appearing once. Germline values: CDR1 MNHEY, CDR2 SVGAGI. CDR3 size: 13 residues. The V gene end was trimmed by 10 bases and the J gene end by 1 base; junction bases not matched to a gene: 4. Stated time point: after dendritic cell vaccination, including at tumor progression/relapse. The sample here was blood, taken after dendritic cell vaccination. The chain carries TRBV6-5 and TRBJ1-1; 9 positions agree with TRBD1. The source is a human donor with glioblastoma. The DNA for the CDR3 is TGTGCCACTTCGACAGGGGGGAACACTGAAGCTTTCTTT. Protein sequence: CATSTGGNTEAFF.